The next 18 T cell receptor beta chains were all read from a single sample in a study of shared clonotypes between healthy human individuals. Sequencing used immunoSEQ multiplex PCR; TCRdb keeps in-frame clones, though not all of them. This table holds about 2 million clones, around 96% found once. CD45RO-negative CD8 cells positively selected for CCR7 made up the naive population, which excluded terminally differentiated effector memory CD45RA+ cells. Sequenced: naive CD8+ T cells sorted from blood. All receptors come from a man in his late teens or twenties in good health.

This chain joins TRBV5-6 and TRBJ2-1, with TRBD2 as a possible D gene (5 bases). The ends were cut back, 4 bases at V and 6 bases at J, with 14 bases in the middle. The germline V gene encodes CDR1 SGHDT and CDR2 YYEEEE. CDR3 length equals 14 residues. The CDR3 loop reads CASSETSRRNEQFF. CDR3 coding DNA: TGTGCCAGCAGCGAAACTAGTCGCCGCAATGAGCAGTTCTTC.

The V gene is TRBV28, the J gene TRBJ1-5; D uncertain. V was cut by 6 bases and J by 6 bases, with 12 bases left in between. In germline, CDR1 is MDHEN, CDR2 SYDVKM. CDR3 length: 13 amino acids. The CDR3 DNA is TGTGCCAGCAGCGCGAGTGGAGGTCAGCCCCAGCATTTT. It translates to CASSASGGQPQHF.

This chain links TRBV19 with TRBJ1-4, with D unclear. Germline values: CDR1 LNHDA, CDR2 SQIVND (reference sequence). The CDR3 extends over 15 amino acids. Trimming stripped 9 bases from V and 6 bases from J, with 20 bases between. CDR3 residues: CASRDWQDGYEKLFF. CDR3 in DNA: TGTGCCAGCCGAGATTGGCAGGACGGATATGAAAAACTGTTTTTT.

The gene calls are TRBV4-1 and TRBJ2-7, with D unresolved. Germline assignment: CDR1 MGHRA and CDR2 YSYEKL. The V end lost 0 bases, the J end lost 4 bases, and 13 bases lay between the germline ends. This CDR3 is built from 15 residues. The CDR3: CASSQDVGIRYEQYF. CDR3 in DNA: TGCGCCAGCAGCCAAGATGTAGGGATTAGGTACGAGCAGTACTTC.

V gene TRBV5-1 combines with J gene TRBJ2-1; D is unclear. V lost 3 bases and J 0 bases, leaving 13 bases between the germline ends. Germline V gene sequence: CDR1 SGHRS, CDR2 YFSETQ. This CDR3 contains 16 residues. CDR3 sequence reads: CASSWVTSSSYNEQFF. In nucleotides, the CDR3 is TGCGCCAGCAGCTGGGTCACTTCGAGCTCCTACAATGAGCAGTTCTTC.

The rearrangement links TRBV10-3 to TRBJ2-7; TRBD2 agrees at 7 bases. J gave up 3 bases and V 11 bases, and 10 bases lay outside the gene matches. CDR3 length: 13 residues. Germline values: CDR1 ENHRY, CDR2 SYGVKD. The CDR3 DNA sequence: TGTGCCGTAAAAGGCGGGAGTTACTACGAGCAGTACTTC. Protein product: CAVKGGSYYEQYF.

This clone was detected once. The CDR3 spells CASSWYGTGQETQYF. CDR3 in DNA: TGCGCCAGCAGCTGGTATGGGACAGGTCAAGAGACCCAGTACTTC. The V call is TRBV5-1, the J call TRBJ2-5; 8 bases fit TRBD1. Trimming removed 3 bases from V and 2 bases from J; junction bases left unmatched: 6. Germline CDR1 SGHRS, CDR2 YFSETQ. The CDR3 has 15 residues.

V is TRBV9 and J is TRBJ2-2; weak D call: TRBD2 (6 bases). V was clipped by 3 bases and J by 7 bases, with 7 bases between them. The CDR3 has 12 amino acids. Germline lookup yields CDR1 SGDLS and CDR2 YYNGEE. CDR3 amino acids: CASSAEGGELFF. The DNA for the CDR3 is TGTGCCAGCAGCGCGGAGGGCGGGGAGCTGTTTTTT. The full variable domain, in which reference TRBV9 and TRBJ2-2 provide the parts outside the CDR3, is DSGVTQTPKHLITATGQRVTLRCSPRSGDLSVYWYQQSLDQGLQFLIQYYNGEERAKGNILERFSAQQFPDLHSELNLSSLELGDSALYFCASSAEGGELFFGEGSRLTVL.

The chain carries TRBV6-5 and TRBJ2-7; maybe TRBD1 (5 bases). V was clipped by 2 bases and J by 4 bases, with 12 bases between them. This CDR3 region has 14 residues. Germline CDR1 and CDR2: MNHEY and SVGAGI. In DNA form, the CDR3 reads TGTGCCAGCAGTTACGTCCAGGGTGGGTACGAGCAGTACTTC. Its protein product is CASSYVQGGYEQYF.

The count of this clone is one. V usage is TRBV30 and J usage is TRBJ2-2, with 10 bases identical to TRBD2. V lost 4 bases and J lost 5; bases outside the gene matches: 4. The CDR3 consists of 14 residues. Germline V gene lookup returns CDR1 GTSNPN and CDR2 SVGIG (reference sequence). CDR3 in amino acids: CAWTLAGVTGELFF. The CDR3, as DNA: TGTGCCTGGACCCTAGCGGGAGTAACCGGGGAGCTGTTTTTT.

J is TRBJ2-3 and V is TRBV4-3; no clear D. Trimming took off 1 base at V and 4 bases at J, with 12 bases between the two ends. This CDR3 has 15 amino acids. Germline V gives CDR1 LGHNA, CDR2 YSLEER. The CDR3 loop is CASSQVLGMSDTQYF. CDR3 sequence (DNA): TGCGCCAGCAGCCAAGTGTTGGGGATGTCAGATACGCAGTATTTT.

The chain uses TRBV27 and TRBJ2-2, with TRBD2 matching over 9 bases. Trimming removed 6 bases from V and 3 bases from J; junction bases left unmatched: 11. Per germline, CDR1 MNHEY and CDR2 SMNVEV (reference sequence). The CDR3 sequence is 17 residues long. The CDR3 nucleotides read TGTGCCAGCAGCCTAGAGGGCAGCGGGAGGTACACCGGGGAGCTGTTTTTT. Translation: CASSLEGSGRYTGELFF.

The chain has TRBV6-5 and TRBJ2-7; D is unresolved. V was clipped by 6 bases and J by 4 bases, with 16 bases between them. CDR3 length: 14 residues. Germline CDR1 is MNHEY and CDR2 is SVGAGI. CDR3 nucleotide sequence: TGTGCCAGCAGCCCTGATTCGGCTATTTACGAGCAGTACTTC. This translates into CASSPDSAIYEQYF.

V gene TRBV19 combines with J gene TRBJ2-7; no definite D call. This CDR3 spans 10 amino acids. Germline V gene lookup returns CDR1 LNHDA and CDR2 SQIVND (reference sequence). CDR3 in DNA: TGTGTAGTTGTAGGCTACGAGCAGTACTTC. It codes for CVVVGYEQYF.

The V gene is TRBV27, the J gene TRBJ2-7, with 14 bases fitting TRBD2. V lost 6 bases to trimming and J lost 4 bases; unmatched junction nucleotides: 8. The germline V gene encodes CDR1 MNHEY and CDR2 SMNVEV (reference sequence). CDR3 length: 16 amino acids. The DNA of the CDR3 is TGTGCCAGCAGACTCGGGACTAGCGGGAGTCCGTACGAGCAGTACTTC. It translates to CASRLGTSGSPYEQYF.

This rearrangement joins TRBV4-2 to TRBJ2-1; tentatively, D is TRBD2 (5 bases). Looked up from germline, CDR1 is LGHNA and CDR2 is YNFKEQ. Trimming took 0 bases from V and 0 from J, leaving 12 bases between them. This CDR3 spans 17 amino acids. The DNA of the CDR3 is TGTGCCAGCAGCCAAGAAGGTAGCGCCCCCTCCTACAATGAGCAGTTCTTC. It encodes CASSQEGSAPSYNEQFF.

The chain couples TRBV7-6 to TRBJ2-5; 13 bases line up with TRBD2. The germline gives CDR1 SGHVS, CDR2 FNYEAQ. V trimming: 5 bases; J trimming: 5 bases; junction bases outside the gene matches: 5. This CDR3 has 15 amino acids. This CDR3 reads CASSPGTSGAETQYF. The DNA for the CDR3 is TGTGCCAGCAGCCCGGGGACTAGCGGGGCGGAGACCCAGTACTTC.

This clone was counted only a few times. The chain carries TRBV7-9 and TRBJ1-2; D is perhaps TRBD1 (5 bases). V was clipped by 5 bases and J by 0 bases, with 13 bases between them. Germline CDR1 and CDR2: SEHNR and FQNEAQ (reference sequence). The CDR3 has 15 amino acids. The DNA of the CDR3 is TGTGCCAGCAGCGTCGGGACGGAAGCTAACTATGGCTACACCTTC. Its protein product is CASSVGTEANYGYTF.